A selection of T cell receptor beta chains follows, all from one sample in a study of blood T cell repertoires in COVID-19. The repertoire was sequenced with immunoSEQ multiplex PCR; TCRdb's copy has only in-frame clones and lacks some. The repertoire holds a few hundred thousand clones, with 80% to 90% as singletons. The material sequenced was PBMCs or T cells enriched from blood (not recorded which). The receptors shown here come from a man younger than 40 who had recovered from COVID-19. Both conserved end residues are part of each CDR3. Fields, in order: D gene, clone size, CDR3 length, J gene, V gene, CDR3 DNA, CDR3 protein. The D gene is left open where the match is weak. Some rows have no size entry. The others give once, few or many, or a class for an expanded clone.

>TRBD1|few|16|TRBJ1-1|TRBV4-2
TGTGCCAGCAGCCGGGAGGGTACGGGACAGGGGAAGAAAGCTTTCTTT
CASSREGTGQGKKAFF
>TRBD1|NA|14|TRBJ1-5|TRBV27
TGTGCCAGCAGTGAGACAGGGCAGGGACAGCCCCAGCATTTT
CASSETGQGQPQHF
>TRBD1|NA|14|TRBJ2-7|TRBV19
TGTGCCAGTAGATGGACAGGCGACTCCTACGAGCAGTACTTC
CASRWTGDSYEQYF
>NA|NA|14|TRBJ1-2|TRBV7-2
TGTGCCAGCAGCGGGAGGGGAACAGACTATGGCTACACCTTC
CASSGRGTDYGYTF
>NA|NA|15|TRBJ1-2|TRBV10-3
TGTGCCATCAGTGAAAAGAATCTCTCCTATGGTGACTACACCTTC
CAISEKNLSYGDYTF
>NA|once|13|TRBJ2-1|TRBV5-4
TGTGCCAGCAGCGAACCGGGACAAAGGGAGCAGTTCTTC
CASSEPGQREQFF
>NA|NA|13|TRBJ1-5|TRBV5-6
TGTGCCAGCAGCTTGGGGCAGTCCCAGCCCCAGCATTTT
CASSLGQSQPQHF
>TRBD2|many|18|TRBJ2-1|TRBV7-9
TGTGCCAGCAGTCTGACTAGCGGGGGGGCCCGCTCCTACAATGAGCAGTTCTTC
CASSLTSGGARSYNEQFF
>NA|NA|14|TRBJ1-2|TRBV7-2
TGTGCCAGCAGCCAGAGGGCAGGCCAGATGGGCTACACCTTC
CASSQRAGQMGYTF
>NA|NA|13|TRBJ1-5|TRBV3-1/TRBV3-2
TGTGCCAGCAGCCCCTACCTGTTTCAGCCCCAGCATTTT
CASSPYLFQPQHF
>NA|NA|13|TRBJ2-5|TRBV6-5
TGTGCCAGCTCCTACAGGAGACAAGAGACCCAGTACTTC
CASSYRRQETQYF
>TRBD1|NA|17|TRBJ1-6|TRBV30
TGTGCCTGGGGACGACAGGGATTTAGCTCCTATAATTCACCCCTCCACTTT
CAWGRQGFSSYNSPLHF
>TRBD2|NA|16|TRBJ2-5|TRBV15
TGTGCCACCAGCCCCGGGACTAGCGGGGTACAAGAGACCCAGTACTTC
CATSPGTSGVQETQYF
>NA|NA|13|TRBJ2-3|TRBV9
TGTGCCAGCAGCGTAGTTTCCGGAGATACGCAGTATTTT
CASSVVSGDTQYF
>NA|NA|15|TRBJ1-5|TRBV2
TGTGCCAGCACCGAAATGAGGGCAGGCCAAAAGCCCCAGCATTTT
CASTEMRAGQKPQHF
>TRBD1|NA|14|TRBJ2-7|TRBV10-3
TGTGCCATCAGTGTAAAAAGACAGGGCTACGAGCAGTACTTC
CAISVKRQGYEQYF
>TRBD1|NA|16|TRBJ2-1|TRBV19
TGTGCCAGTAGTGAGGGGACAGGGGGCTCCTACAATGAGCAGTTCTTC
CASSEGTGGSYNEQFF
>TRBD1|once|15|TRBJ1-1|TRBV6-5
TGTGCCAGCAGTTACTCAGGGGGCCCGAACACTGAAGCTTTCTTT
CASSYSGGPNTEAFF
>NA|few|11|TRBJ2-7|TRBV12-3/TRBV12-4
TGTGCCAGCAGTTCAACCTACGAGCAGTACTTC
CASSSTYEQYF
>NA|NA|16|TRBJ2-7|TRBV19
TGTGCCAGTAGTATAAGTACAGGGTGGGGATCCTACGAGCAGTACTTC
CASSISTGWGSYEQYF
>TRBD1|NA|18|TRBJ1-1|TRBV5-1
TGCGCCAGCACACCAACAGCCCGTTGGGACAGGGCGAACACTGAAGCTTTCTTT
CASTPTARWDRANTEAFF
>NA|NA|14|TRBJ1-1|TRBV19
NA
CASAWGEGARVTFF